Below, one TCR beta chain is given with its context. The data belong to a study of blood T cell repertoires in COVID-19. Sequencing used immunoSEQ multiplex PCR; TCRdb keeps in-frame clones, though not all of them. The sample has some 350,000 clones; 80% to 90% are singletons. The sequence came from a man aged 25 to 40 with active or convalescent COVID-19. What was sequenced was peripheral blood.

This chain's CDR3 is CASSESANYGYTF. CDR3 nucleotides: TGCGCCAGCAGTGAGTCAGCCAACTATGGCTACACCTTC. V gene TRBV10-2 combines with J gene TRBJ1-2; D gene uncertain. Per the germline V gene, CDR1 is WSHSY and CDR2 is SAAADI. The CDR3 is 13 residues long. V was clipped by 0 bases and J by 2 bases, with 4 bases between them.